The 21 T cell receptor beta chains listed next were all sequenced from one sample in a study of blood T cell repertoires in COVID-19. Some clones are missing from TCRdb's copy, which holds only in-frame ones; the method was immunoSEQ multiplex PCR. The profile shows 150,000 to 200,000 clones, approximately 90% of them singletons. Specimen: peripheral blood. These receptors were obtained from a woman between 25 and 40 years old with active or convalescent COVID-19.

The J gene is TRBJ1-2, the V gene TRBV25-1; D not certain. This CDR3 spans 15 amino acids. In germline, CDR1 is MGHDK, CDR2 SYGVNS. V lost 6 bases and J 4 bases, leaving 18 bases between the germline ends. As DNA, the CDR3 is TGTGCCAGCAGGTATCCCAAAGGGAGTTCCTATGGCTACACCTTC. Its translation: CASRYPKGSSYGYTF.

This sequence joins TRBV27 and TRBJ2-7, with a weak D call TRBD2 (5 bases). The CDR3 length is 15 residues. V was trimmed by 3 bases and J by 0 bases, leaving 12 bases between them. Germline CDR1 reads MNHEY; CDR2 reads SMNVEV (reference sequence). CDR3 bases: TGTGCCAGCAGTTTTATGGCGGGTGGCTCCTACGAGCAGTACTTC. This translates into CASSFMAGGSYEQYF.

J is TRBJ2-3 and V is TRBV9; 7 bases fit TRBD1. The CDR3 has 14 amino acids. With 0 bases clipped from V and 8 bases from J, the junction kept 6 bases outside the gene matches. The germline gives CDR1 SGDLS, CDR2 YYNGEE. The CDR3 coding sequence is TGTGCCAGCAGCGTAGAAGGGGGCGCCTTTACGCAGTATTTT. This gives the protein CASSVEGGAFTQYF.

The CDR3 loop reads CASSLSRTGRGSPLHF. The CDR3 DNA reads TGTGCCAGCAGTTTAAGTCGGACAGGGCGTGGATCACCCCTCCACTTT. The gene calls are TRBV28 and TRBJ1-6; 8 nucleotides agree with TRBD1. The CDR3 extends over 16 amino acids. The V segment lost 2 bases and the J segment 10 bases; nucleotides outside the gene matches: 10. Germline assignment: CDR1 MDHEN and CDR2 SYDVKM.

This clone was counted ten times or more. The rearrangement joins TRBV10-2 to TRBJ1-2; 8 nucleotides line up with TRBD1. This CDR3 spans 14 amino acids. Germline V lookup: CDR1 WSHSY, CDR2 SAAADI. The V segment lost 6 bases and the J segment 4 bases; nucleotides outside the gene matches: 7. CDR3 in DNA: TGCGCCAGCAGCCGGAACAGGGGGTCCTATGGCTACACCTTC. Amino acids: CASSRNRGSYGYTF.

This chain uses TRBV19 with TRBJ2-4; tentatively, D is TRBD2 (5 bases). The CDR3 loop spans 14 amino acids. V was pared by 7 bases and J by 5 bases, with 15 bases between. Germline V lookup: CDR1 LNHDA, CDR2 SQIVND (reference sequence). The CDR3 sequence: CASNPRGRENIQYF. CDR3 DNA: TGTGCCAGTAACCCGAGAGGGCGGGAAAACATTCAGTACTTC. Combining the CDR3 with reference TRBV19 and TRBJ2-4 gives the whole variable domain DGGITQSPKYLFRKEGQNVTLSCEQNLNHDAMYWYRQDPGQGLRLIYYSQIVNDFQKGDIAEGYSVSREKKESFPLTVTSAQKNPTAFYLCASNPRGRENIQYFGAGTRLSVL.

This clone was observed a single time. The chain carries TRBV18 and TRBJ1-6; D is undetermined. Germline CDR1 is KGHSH and CDR2 is LQKENI. This CDR3 has 13 residues. Trimming cost V 3 bases and J 10 bases, with 10 bases left between them. The CDR3 sequence: CASSPEGSSPLHF. The DNA for the CDR3 is TGTGCCAGCTCACCGGAGGGTAGCTCACCCCTCCACTTT.

V gene TRBV29-1 combines with J gene TRBJ2-1; D is uncertain. Germline CDR1 is SQVTM and CDR2 is ANQGSEA. Trimming shortened V by 3 bases and J by 9 bases, and 15 bases separated the two germline ends. CDR3 length: 13 amino acids. This CDR3 reads CSVEAPRFGEQFF. In DNA form, the CDR3 reads TGCAGCGTTGAGGCCCCGAGGTTCGGTGAGCAGTTCTTC.

The chain combines TRBV12-3 or TRBV12-4 with TRBJ2-7, with D unresolved. Trimming shortened V by 7 bases and J by 2 bases, and 9 bases separated the two germline ends. CDR3 size: 12 residues. For the CDR3, the DNA is TGTGCCAGCATGACACTTGCCTACGAGCAGTACTTC. Residues: CASMTLAYEQYF.

CDR3 in DNA: TGTGCCAGCAGCCAAGAAGCGGGCTGGCCACCCGACTCTCAGCCCCAGCATTTT. Protein product: CASSQEAGWPPDSQPQHF. The chain recombines TRBV14 with TRBJ1-5; D gene ambiguous. Per the germline V gene, CDR1 is SGHDN and CDR2 is FVKESK. The CDR3 is 18 residues long. V was cut by 0 bases and J by 6 bases, with 21 bases left in between.

The chain combines TRBV5-4 with TRBJ1-2; D unclear. V lost 4 bases and J lost 5, with 18 bases in between. The CDR3 has 15 amino acids. CDR1 and CDR2 from the germline V gene are SGHNT and YYREEE (reference sequence). The CDR3 nucleotides read TGTGCCAGCAGCCGAACTGCGGTCAGTCATTATGGCTACACCTTC. Translating gives CASSRTAVSHYGYTF.

This clone was found a few times. V gene TRBV27 combines with J gene TRBJ1-2; possibly TRBD1 for D (5 bases). V lost 3 bases and J 2 bases, leaving 7 bases between the germline ends. The CDR3 consists of 13 residues. Germline CDR1 and CDR2: MNHEY and SMNVEV (reference sequence). Here the CDR3 DNA reads TGTGCCAGCAGTTTTGGGGGGAACTATGGCTACACCTTC. Translating gives CASSFGGNYGYTF.

The chain uses TRBV13 and TRBJ2-1; maybe TRBD2 (5 bases). The CDR3 runs 14 residues. With 6 bases removed from V and 4 bases from J, the gap between germline ends came to 13 bases. The germline V gene encodes CDR1 PRHDT and CDR2 FYEKMQ (reference sequence). The CDR3 nucleotides read TGTGCCAGCAGGATCGGGATCCCTTACAATGAGCAGTTCTTC. Translated: CASRIGIPYNEQFF.

The rearrangement uses TRBV3-1 (or the pseudogene TRBV3-2) and TRBJ1-2, with 8 bases fitting TRBD1. The CDR3 runs 12 residues. The germline gives CDR1 LGHDT, CDR2 YNNKEL (reference sequence). V lost 10 bases, J lost 2 bases, and 3 bases stayed unmatched. CDR3 loop: CATWTGNYGYTF. The CDR3 bases are TGTGCCACCTGGACAGGGAACTATGGCTACACCTTC.

This clone occurred a few times. The chain has TRBV4-1 and TRBJ2-5; the D gene is possibly TRBD2 (7 bases). CDR1 and CDR2 from the germline V gene are MGHRA and YSYEKL. The CDR3 sequence is 17 residues long. The V end lost 0 bases, the J end lost 4 bases, and 18 bases lay between the germline ends. Here the CDR3 DNA reads TGCGCCAGCAGCCAAGATAATGTGGGGGGGCGCGTAGAGACCCAGTACTTC. It codes for CASSQDNVGGRVETQYF.

The chain recombines TRBV5-1 with TRBJ2-3, with TRBD2 matching 7 bases. The CDR3 is made up of 13 amino acids. Germline V gene sequence: CDR1 SGHRS, CDR2 YFSETQ. Germline trimming cut 6 bases from V and 1 base from J; bases unmatched to any gene: 2. In nucleotides, the CDR3 is TGCGCCAGCACCCGGGGGGGCACAGATACGCAGTATTTT. Residues: CASTRGGTDTQYF.

The rearrangement joins TRBV6-1 to TRBJ2-6; tentative D call: TRBD2 (5 bases). The CDR3 has 18 residues. Trimming removed 3 bases at V and 2 bases at J, with 17 bases between. CDR1 and CDR2 from the germline V gene are MNHNS and SASEGT. In DNA, the CDR3 is TGTGCCAGCAGTGATAACGGCCCGCGGGTACCTGGGGCCAACGTCCTGACTTTC. Protein sequence: CASSDNGPRVPGANVLTF.

The chain carries TRBV9 and TRBJ1-2; TRBD1 aligns across 7 bases. V lost 4 bases, J lost 6 bases, and 18 bases stayed unmatched. This CDR3 comprises 17 residues. From germline, CDR1 is SGDLS and CDR2 YYNGEE. The CDR3 is CASSPVLGQDRHHGYTF. Written as DNA, the CDR3 is TGTGCCAGCAGCCCAGTACTAGGACAGGACAGGCACCATGGCTACACCTTC.

The V and J genes are TRBV28 and TRBJ2-3, with TRBD2 matching 15 bases. The germline V gene has CDR1 MDHEN and CDR2 SYDVKM. The CDR3 length is 17 residues. Trimming took 5 bases from V and 3 from J; bases not matched to a gene: 6. The CDR3 bases are TGTGCCAGCAGTACTGGGACTAGCGGGAGGAGGACAGATACGCAGTATTTT. It yields the protein CASSTGTSGRRTDTQYF.

CDR3 in amino acids: CARTGALNYGYTF. CDR3 nucleotides: TGTGCCAGGACAGGGGCGCTTAACTATGGCTACACCTTC. The V call is TRBV30, the J call TRBJ1-2, with TRBD1 matching over 9 bases. The CDR3 extends over 13 amino acids. With 8 bases clipped from V and 1 base from J, the junction kept 5 bases outside the gene matches. Germline loops: CDR1 GTSNPN, CDR2 SVGIG (reference sequence).

The V gene is TRBV3-1 (or the pseudogene TRBV3-2), the J gene TRBJ1-1; tentative D call: TRBD1 (5 bases). The CDR3 has 14 amino acids. In germline, CDR1 is LGHDT, CDR2 YNNKEL (reference sequence). V was cut by 7 bases and J by 1 base, with 13 bases left in between. For the CDR3, the DNA is TGTGCCAGCACCCTTGTTCAGGGGAACACTGAAGCTTTCTTT. Translated: CASTLVQGNTEAFF.